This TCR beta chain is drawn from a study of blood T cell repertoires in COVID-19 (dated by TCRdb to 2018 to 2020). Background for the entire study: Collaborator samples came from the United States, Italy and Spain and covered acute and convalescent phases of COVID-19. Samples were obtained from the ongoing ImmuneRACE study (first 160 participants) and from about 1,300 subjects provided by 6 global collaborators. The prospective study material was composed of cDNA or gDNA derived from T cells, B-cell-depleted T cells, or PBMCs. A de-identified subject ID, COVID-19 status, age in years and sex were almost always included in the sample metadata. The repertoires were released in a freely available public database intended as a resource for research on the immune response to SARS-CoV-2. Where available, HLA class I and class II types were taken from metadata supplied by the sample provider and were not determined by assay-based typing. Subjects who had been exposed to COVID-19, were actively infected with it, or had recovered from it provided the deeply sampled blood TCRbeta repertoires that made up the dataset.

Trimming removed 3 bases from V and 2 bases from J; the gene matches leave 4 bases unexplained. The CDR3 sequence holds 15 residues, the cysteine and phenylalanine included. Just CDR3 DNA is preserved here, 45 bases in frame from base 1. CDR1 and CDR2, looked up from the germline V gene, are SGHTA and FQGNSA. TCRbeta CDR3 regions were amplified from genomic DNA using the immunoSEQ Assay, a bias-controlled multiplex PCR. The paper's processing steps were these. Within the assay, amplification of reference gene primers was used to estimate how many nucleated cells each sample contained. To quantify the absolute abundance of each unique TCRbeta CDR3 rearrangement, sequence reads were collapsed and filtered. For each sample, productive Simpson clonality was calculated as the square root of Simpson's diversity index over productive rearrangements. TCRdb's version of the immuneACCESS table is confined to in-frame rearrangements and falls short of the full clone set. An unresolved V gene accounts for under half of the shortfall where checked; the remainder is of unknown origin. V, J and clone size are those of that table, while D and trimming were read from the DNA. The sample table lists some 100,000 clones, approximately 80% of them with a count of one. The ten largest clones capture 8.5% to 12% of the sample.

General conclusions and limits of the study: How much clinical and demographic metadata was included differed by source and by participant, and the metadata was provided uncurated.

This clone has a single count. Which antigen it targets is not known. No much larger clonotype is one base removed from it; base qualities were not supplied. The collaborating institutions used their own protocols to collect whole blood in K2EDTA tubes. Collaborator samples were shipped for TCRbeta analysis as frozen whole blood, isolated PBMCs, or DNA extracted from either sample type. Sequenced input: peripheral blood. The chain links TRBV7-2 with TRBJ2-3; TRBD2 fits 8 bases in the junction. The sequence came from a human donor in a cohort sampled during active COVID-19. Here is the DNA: TGTGCCAGCAGCTTGTTAGCGGGGTACACAGATACGCAGTATTTT. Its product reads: CASSLLAGYTDTQYF.